This TCR beta chain was identified in a study of somatic mutations in cytotoxic T cells in rheumatoid arthritis. Turning to the study itself: Selected T-cell populations stained with V beta antibodies were isolated by flow sorting to nearly 100% purity; these included V beta1+ cells subjected to TCRB sequencing.

Libraries were prepared by immunoSEQ multiplex PCR; TCRdb keeps only in-frame clonotypes and omits some of them. The profile covers more than 10,000 clones, with around 86% appearing a single time and 14% taken by the ten largest. This clone is large within its sample. Its antigen remains unknown. Other nucleotide sequences from this sample produce the same CDR3. Isolation of the CD4+ and CD8+ populations was accomplished via positive magnetic bead selection, with purity assessed by flow cytometry. Study-wide findings and caveats: Exceedance of 20% of CD8+ cells by the largest CD8+ clone occurred in about an eighth of the roughly 60 patients.

Sequencing was carried out using CD8+ T cells sorted from blood. The receptor was isolated from a woman aged 60-75 years in good health.

The CDR3, as DNA: TGTGCCAGCGGTCCACCCGGCACCGGGGAGCTGTTTTTT. It specifies CASGPPGTGELFF. The V call is TRBV7-9, the J call TRBJ2-2; D unresolved. V lost 8 bases to trimming and J lost 4 bases, with 11 bases between them. The V gene's germline CDR1 is SEHNR and CDR2 FQNEAQ (reference sequence). The CDR3 runs to 13 residues.